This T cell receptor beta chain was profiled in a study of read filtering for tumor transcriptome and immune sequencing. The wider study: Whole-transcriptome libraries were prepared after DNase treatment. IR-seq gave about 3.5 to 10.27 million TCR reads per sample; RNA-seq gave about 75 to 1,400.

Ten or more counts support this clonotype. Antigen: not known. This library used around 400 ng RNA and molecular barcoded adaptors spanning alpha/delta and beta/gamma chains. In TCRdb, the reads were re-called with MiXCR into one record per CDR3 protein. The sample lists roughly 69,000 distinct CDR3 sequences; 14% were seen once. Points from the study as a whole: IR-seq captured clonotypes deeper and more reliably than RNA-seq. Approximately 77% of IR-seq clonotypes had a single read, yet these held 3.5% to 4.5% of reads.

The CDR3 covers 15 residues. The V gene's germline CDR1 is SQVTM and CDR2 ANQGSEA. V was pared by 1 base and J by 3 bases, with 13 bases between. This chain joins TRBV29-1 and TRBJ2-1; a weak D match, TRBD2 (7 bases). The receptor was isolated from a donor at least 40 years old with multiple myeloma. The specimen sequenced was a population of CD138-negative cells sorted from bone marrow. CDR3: CSVEGGGLLYNEQFF. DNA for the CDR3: TGCAGCGTTGAAGGGGGGGGGCTACTCTACAATGAGCAGTTCTTC.